These T cell receptor beta chains were read from a single sample in a study of control samples from healthy donors and cancer patients. Generated by immunoSEQ multiplex PCR, the TCRdb table keeps only in-frame clones and is missing some. The table shows some 70,000 clones, with under 85% occurring only once. The sample consisted of blood. These TCRs come from a man in his fifties or sixties in good health. Each CDR3 is given with its conserved first and last residue. Fields, in order: D gene, J gene, clone size, V gene, CDR3 DNA, CDR3 protein. The D gene is left open where the match is weak. Size is stated for part of the rows, as once, few or many counts, or as a class when the clone is expanded.

D: NA
J: TRBJ2-7
size: NA
V: TRBV10-3
DNA: TGTGCCATCACCCCAGGATGGGATAACGAGCAGTACTTC
CDR3: CAITPGWDNEQYF

D: NA
J: TRBJ2-2
size: NA
V: TRBV4-3
DNA: TGCGCCAGCAGCCAAGATACAGGAAGGGGCGGGGAGCTGTTTTTT
CDR3: CASSQDTGRGGELFF

D: TRBD2
J: TRBJ2-1
size: NA
V: TRBV9
DNA: TGTGCCAGCAGCGTAGATCCTAGCGGGAGAGTAATGCAGTTCTTC
CDR3: CASSVDPSGRVMQFF

D: NA
J: TRBJ1-6
size: few
V: TRBV10-1
DNA: TGCGCCATAAATTTGAGGAATTCACCCCTCCACTTT
CDR3: CAINLRNSPLHF

D: NA
J: TRBJ1-3
size: NA
V: TRBV4-3
DNA: TGCGCCAGCAGCCAAGAGGCGTTGATCGGGACTTTTGGAAACACCATATATTTT
CDR3: CASSQEALIGTFGNTIYF

D: NA
J: TRBJ1-2
size: NA
V: TRBV19
DNA: TGTGCCAGTAGTATGGCACGGACTTCGACTGGCTACACCTTC
CDR3: CASSMARTSTGYTF

D: TRBD2
J: TRBJ2-1
size: NA
V: TRBV7-3
DNA: TGTGCCAGCAGCTTGAATAGCGGGAGGGGGGCCTACAATGAGCAGTTCTTC
CDR3: CASSLNSGRGAYNEQFF

D: TRBD1
J: TRBJ1-1
size: NA
V: TRBV7-9
DNA: TGTGCCAGCAGCTTAATCGGACAGGCGAACACTGAAGCTTTCTTT
CDR3: CASSLIGQANTEAFF

D: NA
J: TRBJ1-4
size: NA
V: TRBV6-6
DNA: TGTGCCAGCAGTTTCCCCGGAGAAAAACTGTTTTTT
CDR3: CASSFPGEKLFF

D: TRBD1
J: TRBJ2-2
size: NA
V: TRBV7-2
DNA: TGTGCCAGCAGCTTAGTCGGGGCCGGGACAGGGAACACCGGGGAGCTGTTTTTT
CDR3: CASSLVGAGTGNTGELFF

D: TRBD2
J: TRBJ2-7
size: few
V: TRBV11-2
DNA: TGTGCCAGCAGCTTAAATAGCGGGTACGAGCAGTACTTC
CDR3: CASSLNSGYEQYF

D: NA
J: TRBJ1-6
size: NA
V: TRBV6-5
DNA: TGTGCCAGCAGTTCTACGGGAGGAGATTCACCCCTCCACTTT
CDR3: CASSSTGGDSPLHF

D: NA
J: TRBJ1-6
size: NA
V: TRBV7-2
DNA: TGTGCCAGCAGCTTAAGATACACCCGCAGTGGCGGGGATAATTCACCCCTCCACTTT
CDR3: CASSLRYTRSGGDNSPLHF

D: NA
J: TRBJ2-2
size: NA
V: TRBV6-5
DNA: TGTGCCACCAAAACTGGGGACGCCGGTTGGGAGCTGTTTTTT
CDR3: CATKTGDAGWELFF

D: TRBD2
J: TRBJ2-3
size: few
V: TRBV29-1
DNA: TGCAGCGTTGGAGCGGGAGGCCCAGATACGCAGTATTTT
CDR3: CSVGAGGPDTQYF

D: NA
J: TRBJ2-7
size: once
V: TRBV7-3
DNA: TGTGCCAGCAGCTCCTCGGGTGTAGGGAGATACGAGCAGTACTTC
CDR3: CASSSSGVGRYEQYF

D: TRBD1
J: TRBJ2-6
size: NA
V: TRBV7-3
DNA: TGTGCCAGCAGCTTAATCCCGACAGGGCTAAGCTCTGGGGCCAACGTCCTGACTTTC
CDR3: CASSLIPTGLSSGANVLTF

D: TRBD1
J: TRBJ2-5
size: NA
V: TRBV27
DNA: TGTGCCAGCTCGGGACAGAATTGGGGAGAGACCCAGTACTTC
CDR3: CASSGQNWGETQYF